These T cell receptor beta chains were read from a single sample in a study of T cells in Graves' hyperthyroidism and ophthalmopathy. From the multiplex PCR reads, TCRdb called clonotypes with MiXCR, one entry per CDR3 protein. The data hold approximately 330,000 distinct CDR3 sequences, with 18% observed a single time. Sequenced material: blood. The receptors shown here come from a woman aged 50 to 65 with Graves' hyperthyroidism. The conserved cysteine and the conserved F or W are not part of the CDR3 here.

v_gene	j_gene	len	CDR3aa
TRBV27	TRBJ2-3	12	ASSWGGSTDTQY
TRBV5-1	TRBJ1-1	12	ASSSQQGMAKAF
TRBV6-2/TRBV6-3	TRBJ2-7	12	ASSSLLEGTEQY
TRBV3-1	TRBJ2-3	13	ASSQDLFLTDTQY
TRBV12-3/TRBV12-4	TRBJ2-2	10	ASTDRAGELV
TRBV28	TRBJ2-7	14	ASSLVGREGRHEQY
TRBV20-1	TRBJ2-5	9	SASLRETQY
TRBV2	TRBJ2-5	10	ASEAGEETQY
TRBV5-1	TRBJ2-3	13	ASSLFYRPTDTQY
TRBV29-1	TRBJ1-1	11	GVEGSRGGEAF
TRBV7-2	TRBJ1-5	13	ASSLSRSSNQPQH
TRBV11-1	TRBJ2-1	14	ASSLGFGGAYNEQF
TRBV5-1	TRBJ2-5	9	ASSSDETQY
TRBV6-6	TRBJ2-3	15	ASSYSRTSGGAATQY
TRBV20-1	TRBJ1-4	14	SAREGRLSTNEKLF
TRBV7-9	TRBJ1-1	13	ASSTQTAGSTEAF
TRBV7-9	TRBJ2-3	15	ASSLSIAGGATDTQY
TRBV12-3/TRBV12-4	TRBJ1-4	12	ASSSPPTDEKLF
TRBV11-2	TRBJ2-5	11	ASSLALQGTQY
TRBV12-3/TRBV12-4	TRBJ1-6	13	ASSLYWDSSSPLH
TRBV3-1	TRBJ2-3	14	ASSQQAGRYTDTQY
TRBV9	TRBJ1-2	14	ASSVEGQGDNYGYT
TRBV28	TRBJ2-1	14	ASSFISANSYNEQF
TRBV11-2	TRBJ1-1	12	ASSLGLMNTEAF
TRBV6-2/TRBV6-3	TRBJ2-2	15	ASSSLAEELDTGELF
TRBV19	TRBJ1-1	11	ASRQQGNTEAF
TRBV20-1	TRBJ1-4	11	SATGGINEKLF
TRBV2	TRBJ2-7	11	ASSPDRGREQY